This T cell receptor beta chain was observed in a study of cytomegalovirus exposure and HLA in healthy donors. Study-wide background: Early released data comprised around 80 million unique TCRs from HLA-typed donors. Study outcomes and limitations: In a later analysis, HLA-associated beta chains showed higher expansion and lower generation probabilities than comparable chains. It was likely that a cluster of highly shared sequence variants was a sequencing artifact.

The study ran its PCR with 60 Vbeta and 13 Jbeta primers. Method: immunoSEQ multiplex PCR; TCRdb's copy keeps in-frame clones and lacks some. The sample contains 150,000 to 200,000 clones, over 65% of which appear only once. Trimming took 0 bases from V and 8 from J, leaving 8 bases between them. CDR3 size: 13 residues. CDR1 is MNHEY, CDR2 SVGAGI, per germline. As to this clone: Its antigen is unknown.

The TCR was taken from a man between 60 and 75 years old in good health and CMV-seronegative. Sequenced material: PBMCs. V usage is TRBV6-5 and J usage is TRBJ1-3, with D possibly TRBD1 on 5 matching bases. The CDR3, as DNA: TGTGCCAGCAGTTACTCTTGGGGGGACACCATATATTTT. Amino acids: CASSYSWGDTIYF.